A selection of T cell receptor beta chains follows, all from one sample in a study of regulatory T cells in long-lasting Graves disease. TCRdb reprocessed the multiplex PCR reads with MiXCR, giving one entry per CDR3 protein. The sample lists roughly 450,000 distinct CDR3 sequences; about 20% were seen once. Sample: peripheral blood mononuclear cells (PBMCs), taken when the disease was refractory, from a patient treated with antithyroid drugs. The receptors come from a female donor with Graves disease. CDR3s include the opening cysteine and the closing phenylalanine or tryptophan. The order of the fields is D gene, clone size, J gene, V gene, CDR3 protein, CDR3 DNA. A D gene is named only where the DNA matches it firmly. Rows may omit the clone size; those that give it use once, few, many or a size class.

D: -
size: few
J: TRBJ2-6
V: TRBV5-4
CDR3: CASSRSGANVLTF
DNA: TGTGCCAGCTCTAGATCTGGGGCCAACGTCCTGACTTTC

D: -
size: -
J: TRBJ1-1
V: TRBV29-1
CDR3: CSVRPATVNTEAFF
DNA: TGCAGCGTCCGGCCGGCGACAGTGAACACTGAAGCTTTCTTT

D: TRBD1
size: few
J: TRBJ2-5
V: TRBV27
CDR3: CASSLLRDRGQETQYF
DNA: TGTGCCAGCAGTTTATTGAGAGACAGGGGTCAAGAGACCCAGTACTTC

D: TRBD1
size: many
J: TRBJ1-4
V: TRBV6-1
CDR3: CASRTTGTGIEKLFF
DNA: TGTGCCAGCAGAACTACCGGGACAGGGATTGAAAAACTGTTTTTT

D: -
size: -
J: TRBJ2-2
V: TRBV6-2/TRBV6-3
CDR3: CASSSSRDPIRRELFF
DNA: TGTGCCAGCAGCTCAAGTCGGGACCCGATTAGGAGGGAGCTGTTTTTT

D: -
size: many
J: TRBJ1-5
V: TRBV5-5
CDR3: CASSPLGGGNQPQHF
DNA: TGTGCCAGCAGCCCTCTGGGAGGGGGCAATCAGCCCCAGCATTTT

D: -
size: few
J: TRBJ2-1
V: TRBV11-2
CDR3: CASSLNTYNEQFF
DNA: TGTGCCAGCAGCTTAAATACCTACAATGAGCAGTTCTTC

D: -
size: few
J: TRBJ1-5
V: TRBV28
CDR3: CASSMTDGSNQPQHF
DNA: TGTGCCAGCAGTATGACAGACGGTAGCAATCAGCCCCAGCATTTT

D: TRBD2
size: many
J: TRBJ2-5
V: TRBV30
CDR3: CAWSGGGYETQYF
DNA: TGTGCCTGGAGTGGGGGAGGGTACGAGACCCAGTACTTC

D: -
size: -
J: TRBJ2-7
V: TRBV9
CDR3: CASSVSPMQLEQYF
DNA: TGTGCCAGCAGCGTATCCCCCATGCAGCTCGAGCAGTACTTC

D: -
size: few
J: TRBJ2-7
V: TRBV20-1
CDR3: CSATGDDYYEQYF
DNA: TGCAGTGCCACCGGGGACGATTACTACGAGCAGTACTTC

D: TRBD2
size: many
J: TRBJ2-6
V: TRBV28
CDR3: CASSLRGLAGVGGANVLTF
DNA: TGTGCCAGCAGTTTAAGAGGACTAGCGGGAGTGGGCGGGGCCAACGTCCTGACTTTC

D: -
size: many
J: TRBJ2-7
V: TRBV28
CDR3: CASSPLVATYEQYF
DNA: TGTGCCAGCAGCCCGCTGGTAGCGACCTACGAGCAGTACTTC

D: TRBD2
size: few
J: TRBJ2-2
V: TRBV2
CDR3: CASSPGLGTIGELFF
DNA: TGTGCCAGCAGCCCGGGACTAGGAACGATCGGGGAGCTGTTTTTT

D: -
size: many
J: TRBJ2-7
V: TRBV7-8
CDR3: CASSLGLVEQYF
DNA: TGTGCCAGCAGCTTGGGTCTCGTCGAGCAGTACTTC

D: TRBD1
size: few
J: TRBJ2-5
V: TRBV6-1
CDR3: CASSPLIRDRGIPQETQYF
DNA: TGTGCCAGCAGTCCTCTTATCCGGGACAGGGGAATCCCCCAAGAGACCCAGTACTTC

D: -
size: many
J: TRBJ2-4
V: TRBV7-2
CDR3: CASSPRSADPRKNIQYF
DNA: TGTGCCAGCAGCCCAAGGAGCGCGGATCCGAGGAAAAACATTCAGTACTTC

D: TRBD2
size: few
J: TRBJ2-2
V: TRBV7-6
CDR3: CASSLTLAGNTGELFF
DNA: TGTGCCAGCAGCTTAACACTAGCGGGAAACACCGGGGAGCTGTTTTTT

D: -
size: -
J: TRBJ2-7
V: TRBV29-1
CDR3: CSVPHNPRMYEQYF
DNA: TGCAGCGTTCCCCATAACCCTAGGATGTACGAGCAGTACTTC

D: -
size: few
J: TRBJ1-1
V: TRBV3-1
CDR3: CASSQDPLPDVNTEAFF
DNA: TGTGCCAGCAGCCAAGATCCCCTTCCAGATGTGAACACTGAAGCTTTCTTT

D: -
size: few
J: TRBJ1-2
V: TRBV10-3
CDR3: CAISESNEVSYGYTF
DNA: TGTGCCATCAGTGAGTCGAACGAGGTGAGCTATGGCTACACCTTC

D: -
size: -
J: TRBJ2-7
V: TRBV5-6
CDR3: CASSFGSPKQYF
DNA: TGTGCCAGCAGCTTCGGGAGCCCCAAGCAGTACTTC

D: TRBD1
size: -
J: TRBJ2-6
V: TRBV5-1
CDR3: CASSSSGGSGANVLTF
DNA: TGCGCCAGCAGCTCGTCAGGGGGTTCTGGGGCCAACGTCCTGACTTTC

D: -
size: many
J: TRBJ2-5
V: TRBV6-1
CDR3: CASRVGPAETQYF
DNA: TGTGCCAGCAGAGTAGGCCCTGCAGAGACCCAGTACTTC

D: -
size: -
J: TRBJ2-7
V: TRBV12-3/TRBV12-4
CDR3: CASSLSSSVLEQYF
DNA: TGTGCCAGCAGTTTATCTAGTTCGGTGCTCGAGCAGTACTTC

D: TRBD1
size: -
J: TRBJ2-2
V: TRBV6-2/TRBV6-3
CDR3: CASLLTGGTGELFF
DNA: TGTGCCAGCCTACTCACAGGGGGCACCGGGGAGCTGTTTTTT